This TCR beta chain originates from a study of T cell changes during pregnancy in multiple sclerosis. J lost 1 base, V lost 1 base, and 2 bases had no gene match. Germline CDR1 and CDR2: LNHDA and SQIVND (reference sequence). This CDR3 region has 15 residues. Some clones are missing from TCRdb's copy, which holds only in-frame ones; the method was immunoSEQ multiplex PCR. The data hold 69,000 or so clones, with roughly 92% observed a single time. The TCR was taken from a female donor with multiple sclerosis, enrolled in a pregnancy study. The chain uses TRBV19 and TRBJ2-5, with 8 bases identical to TRBD1. Sequencing was performed on peripheral blood, taken before pregnancy. The CDR3 reads CASSIGDRGQETQYF. CDR3 in DNA: TGTGCCAGTAGTATAGGTGACAGGGGCCAAGAGACCCAGTACTTC.